This T cell receptor beta chain was sequenced during a study of long-term antiretroviral therapy in people with HIV. Study summary: The study's earliest collections predate the 2015 immediate-ART recommendation by about a decade.

Researchers report immunoSEQ v3.0 was run at survey level. Sequencing used immunoSEQ multiplex PCR; TCRdb keeps in-frame clones, though not all of them. The repertoire consists of 25,000 to 30,000 clones, with 65% to 85% occurring once and the leading ten covering roughly 6.7%. There were roughly 0.9-11 million cryopreserved PBMC in the samples before DNA extraction. As to this clone: Its antigen is currently unknown.

Germline V gene sequence: CDR1 MGHRA, CDR2 YSYEKL. The CDR3 is 14 residues long. The ends were cut back, 4 bases at V and 2 bases at J, with 12 bases in the middle. Study results and limitations: Therapy changes, viral resistance and ART adherence were not documented in the available data. Pre-ART-expanded clones dominated the repertoire at all time points.

The sample in question was unsorted PBMCs, obtained 0.4 years after starting antiretroviral therapy. The chain carries TRBV4-1 and TRBJ2-7; D not resolved. The source of this sequence is a man younger than 35 with HIV. CDR3 DNA: TGCGCCAGCAGCCCCGCAACGGAAACCTACGAGCAGTACTTC. It is translated as CASSPATETYEQYF.